The 24 T cell receptor beta chains below were found in one sample sequenced in a study of T-cell memory formation after mild COVID-19. TCRdb re-called the 5' RACE reads through MiXCR, storing one row per CDR3 protein. The data show 270,000 or so distinct CDR3 sequences, about a sixth seen once. Sample: PBMCs or a T cell subset sorted from them (not recorded which). The source is a man aged 18 to 29 who had mild COVID-19 (a few samples of this study predate the infection). Cell type and time point are not known.

The chain carries TRBV30 and TRBJ1-5; D perhaps matches TRBD1 (5 bases). Germline V gene sequence: CDR1 GTSNPN, CDR2 SVGIG (reference sequence). Trimming shortened V by 2 bases and J by 0 bases, and 11 bases separated the two germline ends. The CDR3 contains 15 residues. CDR3 in amino acids: CAWSTLGTSNQPQHF. The CDR3 DNA is TGTGCCTGGAGTACCCTTGGGACTAGCAATCAGCCCCAGCATTTT.

This clonotype has more than one count but fewer than ten. This chain uses TRBV9 with TRBJ2-3; D may be TRBD2 (6 bases). V was clipped by 3 bases and J by 0 bases, with 17 bases between them. CDR3 size: 17 residues. Germline CDR1 is SGDLS and CDR2 is YYNGEE. DNA of the CDR3: TGTGCCAGCAGCGCGCCTTCCTCTGGGACTAGCACAGATACGCAGTATTTT. The encoded protein is CASSAPSSGTSTDTQYF.

The gene calls are TRBV5-6 and TRBJ1-5; possible D gene TRBD1, 5 bases. This CDR3 spans 15 amino acids. V was pared by 1 base and J by 6 bases, with 14 bases between. Germline CDR1 reads SGHDT; CDR2 reads YYEEEE. CDR3 residues: CASSLQGTYGQPQHF. The CDR3 nucleotides are TGTGCCAGCAGCTTGCAGGGTACGTACGGTCAGCCCCAGCATTTT.

This chain connects TRBV6-5 to TRBJ1-1; no definite D call. Trimming pared 5 bases from V and 3 bases from J, leaving 10 bases between. The CDR3 is 13 residues long. Germline CDR1 is MNHEY and CDR2 is SVGAGI. CDR3 DNA sequence: TGTGCCAGCAGTCGTCCTAGGTACACTGAAGCTTTCTTT. Translation gives CASSRPRYTEAFF.

The chain joins TRBV6-2 or TRBV6-3 to TRBJ2-7; D unclear. Germline V gene sequence: CDR1 MNHEY, CDR2 SVGEGT. The V gene lost 6 bases and the J gene lost 4 bases, with 7 bases spanning the gap. The CDR3 contains 11 residues. CDR3 sequence: CASRFAYEQYF. CDR3 nucleotides: TGTGCCAGCAGGTTCGCTTACGAGCAGTACTTC.

J is TRBJ2-2 and V is TRBV11-2; a weak D match, TRBD2 (5 bases). CDR1 is SGHAT and CDR2 is FQNNGV in the germline V gene. Trimming stripped 5 bases from V and 5 bases from J, with 15 bases between. The CDR3 is 15 residues long. CDR3 bases: TGTGCCAGCAGCCCCTGGCGGGTAGGGACCGGGGAGCTGTTTTTT. Its protein is CASSPWRVGTGELFF.

This clonotype was recorded a few times. This sequence joins TRBV12-3 or TRBV12-4 and TRBJ2-5; the D call may be TRBD1 or TRBD2 (5 bases each). The CDR3 has 16 amino acids. Trimming shortened V by 3 bases and J by 5 bases, and 19 bases separated the two germline ends. In DNA, the CDR3 is TGTGCCAGCAGTTTGGGGACCCGAACCCTGGCCGAGACCCAGTACTTC. This gives the protein CASSLGTRTLAETQYF.

The rearrangement links TRBV10-1 to TRBJ2-2, with a possible D match to TRBD2 (6 bases). This CDR3 region has 15 residues. The germline V and J ends were trimmed by 6 bases and 5 bases, with 16 bases remaining between them. In germline, CDR1 is WNHNN, CDR2 SYGVQD (reference sequence). CDR3 in amino acids: CASSGPGTPTGELFF. CDR3 nucleotides: TGCGCCAGCAGCGGTCCCGGGACTCCAACCGGGGAGCTGTTTTTT.

This clonotype was seen many times. The genes are TRBV28 and TRBJ1-5, with 10 nucleotides matching TRBD1. CDR3 length: 15 amino acids. CDR1 is MDHEN and CDR2 is SYDVKM in the germline V gene. The V and J ends lost 6 bases and 2 bases, in that order; junction bases with no gene match: 4. For the CDR3, the DNA is TGTGCCAGCAGCAAGGACAGGGGGGGCAATCAGCCCCAGCATTTT. Its translation is CASSKDRGGNQPQHF.

A few counts support this clonotype. The V call is TRBV11-2, the J call TRBJ2-3; a possible D gene is TRBD1 (6 bases). The V end was cut by 4 bases, the J end by 2 bases, with 13 bases between. Per the germline V gene, CDR1 is SGHAT and CDR2 is FQNNGV. This CDR3 comprises 15 residues. The CDR3: CASSWNDRLTDTQYF. The CDR3 coding sequence is TGTGCCAGCAGCTGGAACGACAGGCTCACAGATACGCAGTATTTT.

This clonotype was observed a few times. This chain joins TRBV29-1 and TRBJ1-2, with D maybe TRBD1 (5 bases). Germline V gene data show CDR1 as SQVTM and CDR2 as ANQGSEA. The CDR3 extends over 13 amino acids. Trimming took off 4 bases at V and 2 bases at J, with 11 bases between the two ends. CDR3 bases: TGCAGCGTTGTCGGGGGAGTAAACTATGGCTACACCTTC. Translating it yields CSVVGGVNYGYTF.

The chain links TRBV7-9 to TRBJ2-5; D ambiguous. V lost 7 bases, J lost 3 bases, and 6 bases lay in between. Per germline, CDR1 SEHNR and CDR2 FQNEAQ (reference sequence). The CDR3 runs to 11 residues. The CDR3, as DNA: TGTGCCAGCACCACCGAAGAGACCCAGTACTTC. Its translation: CASTTEETQYF.

This clonotype was recorded a few times. The J gene is TRBJ2-3, the V gene TRBV5-1; D uncertain. Trimming took 7 bases from V and 0 from J, leaving 12 bases between them. The CDR3 loop spans 14 amino acids. In germline, CDR1 is SGHRS, CDR2 YFSETQ. CDR3 sequence reads: CASRPARSTDTQYF. DNA of the CDR3: TGCGCCAGCCGCCCCGCCCGGAGCACAGATACGCAGTATTTT.

A few counts support this clonotype. V usage is TRBV12-3 or TRBV12-4 and J usage is TRBJ1-5, with D tentatively TRBD1 (6 bases). Trimming stripped 1 base from V and 5 bases from J, with 18 bases between. The CDR3 is 17 amino acids. The CDR3 nucleotides read TGTGCCAGCAGTTTAGGTTTGGGGGCGGGAGGTCATCAGCCCCAGCATTTT. Translated: CASSLGLGAGGHQPQHF.

The rearrangement uses TRBV4-3 and TRBJ1-6; TRBD1 aligns across 9 bases. Germline V gives CDR1 LGHNA, CDR2 YSLEER. CDR3 length: 17 amino acids. The V and J ends lost 0 bases and 9 bases, in that order; junction bases with no gene match: 9. In DNA, the CDR3 is TGCGCCAGCAGCCAAGATCCAACGGGACAGGGAACTTCACCCCTCCACTTT. It encodes CASSQDPTGQGTSPLHF.

This clonotype was counted many times. The CDR3 spells CASSLTEANYGYTF. DNA for the CDR3: TGCGCCAGCAGCTTAACAGAAGCTAACTATGGCTACACCTTC. The rearrangement joins TRBV5-1 to TRBJ1-2; D unclear. V gave up 2 bases and J gave up 0 bases, with 8 bases separating them. Germline lookup yields CDR1 SGHRS and CDR2 YFSETQ. CDR3 length: 14 residues.

V is TRBV4-1 and J is TRBJ1-1, with D uncertain. V was shortened by 0 bases and J by 1 base, with 6 bases between the two germline ends. The CDR3 sequence is 14 residues long. Germline CDR1 MGHRA, CDR2 YSYEKL. In nucleotides, the CDR3 is TGCGCCAGCAGCCAAGACTTCTCGAACACTGAAGCTTTCTTT. Translating gives CASSQDFSNTEAFF.

V is TRBV4-2 and J is TRBJ2-2; D is undetermined. Germline assignment: CDR1 LGHNA and CDR2 YNFKEQ. The CDR3 is made up of 13 amino acids. Trimming pared 2 bases from V and 11 bases from J, leaving 12 bases between. The chain's CDR3 is CASSQRSETELFF. CDR3 nucleotides: TGTGCCAGCAGCCAAAGATCGGAAACCGAGCTGTTTTTT.

This clonotype was counted at least ten times. The chain couples TRBV12-3 or TRBV12-4 to TRBJ2-7; 9 nucleotides align to TRBD2. V gave up 1 base and J gave up 3 bases; unmatched junction bases: 4. The CDR3 contains 15 residues. CDR3 bases: TGTGCCAGCAGTTTAGAGAGCGGGGGGATCTACGAGCAGTACTTC. Its protein product is CASSLESGGIYEQYF.

This clonotype was observed a few times. The chain recombines TRBV7-8 with TRBJ2-2; D is ambiguous. Germline lookup yields CDR1 SGHVS and CDR2 FQNEAQ. Trimming removed 6 bases from V and 1 base from J, with 6 bases in between. The CDR3 covers 13 residues. The CDR3 is CASSRRNTGELFF. In DNA form, the CDR3 reads TGTGCCAGCAGTAGGAGGAACACCGGGGAGCTGTTTTTT.

The J gene is TRBJ1-2, the V gene TRBV7-8; D possibly corresponds to TRBD1 (5 bases). V was clipped by 5 bases and J by 4 bases, with 20 bases between them. Germline-derived CDR1 and CDR2 are SGHVS and FQNEAQ. This CDR3 is built from 16 residues. The CDR3 loop is CASSTSGPGYGYGYTF. Here the CDR3 DNA reads TGTGCCAGCAGCACTAGCGGTCCAGGGTACGGCTATGGCTACACCTTC.

The rearrangement joins TRBV4-2 to TRBJ2-3, with 11 bases that match TRBD2. J was trimmed by 1 base and V by 6 bases; bases with no gene match: 6. Germline CDR1 and CDR2: LGHNA and YNFKEQ. The CDR3 has 16 residues. This CDR3 is CASRRGSGGGTDTQYF. For the CDR3, the DNA is TGTGCCAGCAGGCGGGGTAGCGGGGGGGGCACAGATACGCAGTATTTT.

The sample holds a few counts of this clonotype. The CDR3 loop reads CASGSTRGAETQYF. The DNA of the CDR3 is TGTGCCAGCGGTTCTACGAGGGGGGCAGAGACCCAGTACTTC. This chain uses TRBV2 with TRBJ2-5; D could derive from TRBD1 or TRBD2 (6 bases each). This CDR3 spans 14 amino acids. Germline V lookup: CDR1 SNHLY, CDR2 FYNNEI. Trimming took 8 bases from V and 4 from J, leaving 17 bases between them.

This chain connects TRBV10-3 to TRBJ1-1; D not resolved. Germline lookup yields CDR1 ENHRY and CDR2 SYGVKD. V gave up 0 bases and J gave up 2 bases, with 10 bases separating them. The CDR3 runs 15 residues. The CDR3 loop reads CAISESMGTNTEAFF. CDR3 DNA sequence: TGTGCCATCAGTGAGTCGATGGGCACCAACACTGAAGCTTTCTTT.